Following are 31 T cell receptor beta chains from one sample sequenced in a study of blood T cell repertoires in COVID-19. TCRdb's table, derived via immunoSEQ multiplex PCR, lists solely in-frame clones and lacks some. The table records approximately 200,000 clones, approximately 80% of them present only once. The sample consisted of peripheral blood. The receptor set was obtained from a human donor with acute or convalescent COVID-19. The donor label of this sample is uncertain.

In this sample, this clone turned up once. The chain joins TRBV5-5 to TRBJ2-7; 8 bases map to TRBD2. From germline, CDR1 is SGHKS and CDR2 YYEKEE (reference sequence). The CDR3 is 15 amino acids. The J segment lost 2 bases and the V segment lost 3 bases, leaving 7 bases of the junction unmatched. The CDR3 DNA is TGTGCCAGCAGCTCCCCGTCGCGGGAGGCCTACGAGCAGTACTTC. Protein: CASSSPSREAYEQYF.

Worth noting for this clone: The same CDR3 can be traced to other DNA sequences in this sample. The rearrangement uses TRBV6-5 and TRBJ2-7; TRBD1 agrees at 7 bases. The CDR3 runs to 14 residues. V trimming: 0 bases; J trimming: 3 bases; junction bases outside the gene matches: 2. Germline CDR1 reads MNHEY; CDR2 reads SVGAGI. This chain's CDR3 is CASSYSRQGYEQYF. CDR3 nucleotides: TGTGCCAGCAGTTACTCGAGACAGGGCTACGAGCAGTACTTC.

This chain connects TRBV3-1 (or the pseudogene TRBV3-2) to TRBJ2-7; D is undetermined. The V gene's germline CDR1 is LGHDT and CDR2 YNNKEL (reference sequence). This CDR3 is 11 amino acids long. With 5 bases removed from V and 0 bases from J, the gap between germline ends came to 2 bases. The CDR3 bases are TGTGCCAGCAGCTACTCCTACGAGCAGTACTTC. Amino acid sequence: CASSYSYEQYF.

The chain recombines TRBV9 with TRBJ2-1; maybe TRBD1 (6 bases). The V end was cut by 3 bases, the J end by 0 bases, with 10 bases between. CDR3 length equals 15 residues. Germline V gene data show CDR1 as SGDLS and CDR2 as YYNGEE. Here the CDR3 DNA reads TGTGCCAGCAGCGCCACAGGGAGCTCCTACAATGAGCAGTTCTTC. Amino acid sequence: CASSATGSSYNEQFF.

CDR3 nucleotides: TGCGCCAGCAGCTTGGGCAGGGGGCTTGAGACCCAGTACTTC. It codes for CASSLGRGLETQYF. The rearrangement joins TRBV5-1 to TRBJ2-5, with TRBD1 matching over 8 bases. This CDR3 spans 14 amino acids. Trimming at V came to 0 bases and at J to 5 bases, leaving 3 bases not matched to a gene. From germline, CDR1 is SGHRS and CDR2 YFSETQ.

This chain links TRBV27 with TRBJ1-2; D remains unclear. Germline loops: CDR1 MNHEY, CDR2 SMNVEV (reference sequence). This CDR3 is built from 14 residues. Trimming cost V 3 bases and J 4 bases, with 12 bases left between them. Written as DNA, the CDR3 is TGTGCCAGCAGTTTCCACACGGGAACCTATGGCTACACCTTC. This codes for CASSFHTGTYGYTF.

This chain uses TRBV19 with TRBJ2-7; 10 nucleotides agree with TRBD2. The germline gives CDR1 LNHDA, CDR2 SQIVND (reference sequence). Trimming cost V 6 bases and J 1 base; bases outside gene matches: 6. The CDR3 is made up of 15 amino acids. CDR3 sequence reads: CASRAGTSVSYEQYF. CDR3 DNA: TGTGCCAGTAGGGCCGGGACTAGCGTTTCCTACGAGCAGTACTTC.

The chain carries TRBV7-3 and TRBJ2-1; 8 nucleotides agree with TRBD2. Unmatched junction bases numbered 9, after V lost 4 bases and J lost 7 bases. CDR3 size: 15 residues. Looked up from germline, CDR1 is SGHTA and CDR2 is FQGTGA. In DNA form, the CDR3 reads TGTGCCAGCAGCTCGATAGCGGGATTAGGGAATGAGCAGTTCTTC. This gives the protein CASSSIAGLGNEQFF.

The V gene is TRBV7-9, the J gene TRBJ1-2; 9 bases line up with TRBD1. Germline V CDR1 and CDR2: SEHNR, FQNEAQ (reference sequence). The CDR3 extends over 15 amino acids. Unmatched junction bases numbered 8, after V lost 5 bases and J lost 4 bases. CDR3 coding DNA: TGTGCCAGCAGCCGCCAGGGACAGGGATTCTATGGCTACACCTTC. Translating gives CASSRQGQGFYGYTF.

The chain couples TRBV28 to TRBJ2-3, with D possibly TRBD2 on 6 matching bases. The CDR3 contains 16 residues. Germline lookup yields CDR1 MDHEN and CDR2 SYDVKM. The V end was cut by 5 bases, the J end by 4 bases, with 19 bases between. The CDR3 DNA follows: TGTGCCAGCAGTGGGGGTGGGGACTTAATATCAGATACGCAGTATTTT. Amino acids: CASSGGGDLISDTQYF.

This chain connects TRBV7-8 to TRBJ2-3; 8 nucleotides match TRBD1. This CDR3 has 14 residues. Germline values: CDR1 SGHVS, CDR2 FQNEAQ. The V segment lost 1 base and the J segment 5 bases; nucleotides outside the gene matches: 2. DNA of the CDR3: TGTGCCAGCAGCTTAGGGACAGGGCAAGATACGCAGTATTTT. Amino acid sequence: CASSLGTGQDTQYF.

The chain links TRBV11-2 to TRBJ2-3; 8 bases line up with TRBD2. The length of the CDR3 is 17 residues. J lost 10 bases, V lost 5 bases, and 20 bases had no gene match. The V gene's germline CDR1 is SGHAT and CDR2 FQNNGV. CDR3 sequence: CASSSRAGLAGERAQYF. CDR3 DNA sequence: TGTGCCAGCAGCAGCCGCGCGGGGCTAGCGGGCGAAAGGGCGCAGTATTTT.

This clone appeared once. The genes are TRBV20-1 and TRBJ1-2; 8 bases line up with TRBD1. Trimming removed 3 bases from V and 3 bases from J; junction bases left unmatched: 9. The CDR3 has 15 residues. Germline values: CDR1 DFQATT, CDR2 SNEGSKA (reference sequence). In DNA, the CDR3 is TGCAGTGCTAGTATTCCCGGGACAGGAGACTATGGCTACACCTTC. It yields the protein CSASIPGTGDYGYTF.

CDR3: CASSEAPGGHGYTF. CDR3 in DNA: TGTGCCAGCAGTGAGGCTCCGGGGGGACATGGCTACACCTTC. V is TRBV6-2 or TRBV6-3 and J is TRBJ1-2; a weak D match, TRBD1 (5 bases). The V gene's germline CDR1 is MNHEY and CDR2 SVGEGT. V was clipped by 5 bases and J by 6 bases, with 16 bases between them. This CDR3 comprises 14 residues.

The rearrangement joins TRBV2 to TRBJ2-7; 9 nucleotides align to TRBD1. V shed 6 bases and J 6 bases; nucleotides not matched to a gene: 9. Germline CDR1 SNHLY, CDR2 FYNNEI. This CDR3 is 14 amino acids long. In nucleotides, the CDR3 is TGTGCCAGCAGCTGGGAACAGGGGGCAGTCGAGCAGTACTTC. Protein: CASSWEQGAVEQYF.

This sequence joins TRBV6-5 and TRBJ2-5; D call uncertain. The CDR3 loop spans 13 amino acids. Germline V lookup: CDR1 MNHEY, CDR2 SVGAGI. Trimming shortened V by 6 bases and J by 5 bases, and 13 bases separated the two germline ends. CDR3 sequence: CASSPELRETQYF. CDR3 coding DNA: TGTGCCAGCAGCCCGGAGTTACGGGAGACCCAGTACTTC.

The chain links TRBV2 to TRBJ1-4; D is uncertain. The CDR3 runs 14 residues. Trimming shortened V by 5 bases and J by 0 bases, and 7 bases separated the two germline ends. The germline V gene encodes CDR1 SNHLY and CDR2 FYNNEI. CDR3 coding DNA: TGTGCCAGCAGTCAATTAGCAACTAATGAAAAACTGTTTTTT. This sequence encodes CASSQLATNEKLFF.

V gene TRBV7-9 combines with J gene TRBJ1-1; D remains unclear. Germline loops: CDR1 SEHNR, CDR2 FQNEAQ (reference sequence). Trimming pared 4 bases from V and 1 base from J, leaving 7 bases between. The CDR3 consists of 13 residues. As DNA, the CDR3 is TGTGCCAGCAGCTCGGAGGGGAACACTGAAGCTTTCTTT. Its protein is CASSSEGNTEAFF.

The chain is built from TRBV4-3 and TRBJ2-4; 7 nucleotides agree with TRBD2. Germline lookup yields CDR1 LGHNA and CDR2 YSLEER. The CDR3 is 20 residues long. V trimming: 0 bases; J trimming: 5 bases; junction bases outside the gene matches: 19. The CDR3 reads CASSQDREVVPPLGENIQYF. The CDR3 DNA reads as TGCGCCAGCAGCCAAGATCGGGAGGTAGTCCCTCCTTTGGGGGAAAACATTCAGTACTTC.

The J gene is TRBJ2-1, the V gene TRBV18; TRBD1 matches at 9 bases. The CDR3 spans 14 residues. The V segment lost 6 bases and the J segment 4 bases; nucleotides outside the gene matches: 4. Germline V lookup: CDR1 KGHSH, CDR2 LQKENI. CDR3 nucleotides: TGTGCCAGCTCCTCCGGGACAGGGTACAATGAGCAGTTCTTC. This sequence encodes CASSSGTGYNEQFF.

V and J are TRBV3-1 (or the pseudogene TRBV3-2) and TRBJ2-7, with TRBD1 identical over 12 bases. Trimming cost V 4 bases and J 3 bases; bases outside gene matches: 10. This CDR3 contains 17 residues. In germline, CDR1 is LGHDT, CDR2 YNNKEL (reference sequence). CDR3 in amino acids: CASSPDERDRGLYEQYF. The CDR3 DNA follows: TGTGCCAGCAGCCCCGATGAGAGGGACAGGGGGCTCTACGAGCAGTACTTC.

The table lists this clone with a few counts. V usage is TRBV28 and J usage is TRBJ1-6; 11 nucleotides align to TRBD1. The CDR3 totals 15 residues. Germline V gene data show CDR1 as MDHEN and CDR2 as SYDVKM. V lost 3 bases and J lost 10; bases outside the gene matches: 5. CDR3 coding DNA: TGTGCCAGCAGTTTGGGGGACAGGGGGAGGTCACCCCTCCACTTT. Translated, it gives CASSLGDRGRSPLHF.

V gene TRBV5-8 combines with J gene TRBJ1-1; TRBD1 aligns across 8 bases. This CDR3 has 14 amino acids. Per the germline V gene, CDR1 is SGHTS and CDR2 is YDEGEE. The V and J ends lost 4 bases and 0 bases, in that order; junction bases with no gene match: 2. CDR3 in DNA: TGTGCCAGCAGCAGGGACAGGTTGAACACTGAAGCTTTCTTT. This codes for CASSRDRLNTEAFF.

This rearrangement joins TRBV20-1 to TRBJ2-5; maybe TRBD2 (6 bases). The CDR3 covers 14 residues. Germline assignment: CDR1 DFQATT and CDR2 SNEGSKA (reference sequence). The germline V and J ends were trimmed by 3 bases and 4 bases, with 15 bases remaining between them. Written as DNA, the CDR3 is TGCAGTGCTAGTGGGGAGGCCCGGCGAGAGACCCAGTACTTC. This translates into CSASGEARRETQYF.

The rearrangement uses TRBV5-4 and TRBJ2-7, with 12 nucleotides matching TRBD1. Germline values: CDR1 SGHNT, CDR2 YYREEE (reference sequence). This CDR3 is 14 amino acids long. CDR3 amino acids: CASSTPRGTGGLLV. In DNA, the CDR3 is TGTGCCAGCAGCACCCCAAGGGGGACAGGGGGCCTCTTAGTC.

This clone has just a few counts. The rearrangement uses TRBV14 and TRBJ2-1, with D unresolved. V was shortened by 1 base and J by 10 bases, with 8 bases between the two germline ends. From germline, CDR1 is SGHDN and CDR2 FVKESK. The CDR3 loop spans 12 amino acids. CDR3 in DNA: TGTGCCAGCAGCCAAGGACGGCGGGAGCAGTTCTTC. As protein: CASSQGRREQFF. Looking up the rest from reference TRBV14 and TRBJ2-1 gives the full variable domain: EAGVTQFPSHSVIEKGQTVTLRCDPISGHDNLYWYRRVMGKEIKFLLHFVKESKQDESGMPNNRFLAERTGGTYSTLKVQPAELEDSGVYFCASSQGRREQFFGPGTRLTVL.

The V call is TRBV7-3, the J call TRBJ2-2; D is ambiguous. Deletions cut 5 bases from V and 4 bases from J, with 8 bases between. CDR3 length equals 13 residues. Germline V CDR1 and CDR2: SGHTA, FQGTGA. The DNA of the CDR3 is TGTGCCAGCAGCGCAGATCTCACCGGGGAGCTGTTTTTT. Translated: CASSADLTGELFF.

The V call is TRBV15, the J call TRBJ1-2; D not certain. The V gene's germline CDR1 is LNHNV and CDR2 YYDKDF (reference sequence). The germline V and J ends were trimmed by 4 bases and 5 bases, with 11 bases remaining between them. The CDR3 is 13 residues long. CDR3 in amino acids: CATSIWSQYGYTF. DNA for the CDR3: TGTGCCACCAGCATATGGAGCCAGTATGGCTACACCTTC.

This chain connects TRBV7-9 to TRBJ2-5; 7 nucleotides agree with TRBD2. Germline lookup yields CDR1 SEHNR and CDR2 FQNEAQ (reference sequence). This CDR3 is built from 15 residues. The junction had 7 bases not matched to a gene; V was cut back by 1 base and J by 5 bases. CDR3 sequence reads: CASSLVRGSGETQYF. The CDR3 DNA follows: TGTGCCAGCAGCTTAGTGCGGGGGAGTGGGGAGACCCAGTACTTC. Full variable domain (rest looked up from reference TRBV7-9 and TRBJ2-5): DTGVSQNPRHKITKRGQNVTFRCDPISEHNRLYWYRQTLGQGPEFLTYFQNEAQLEKSRLLSDRFSAERPKGSFSTLEIQRTEQGDSAMYLCASSLVRGSGETQYFGPGTRLLVL.

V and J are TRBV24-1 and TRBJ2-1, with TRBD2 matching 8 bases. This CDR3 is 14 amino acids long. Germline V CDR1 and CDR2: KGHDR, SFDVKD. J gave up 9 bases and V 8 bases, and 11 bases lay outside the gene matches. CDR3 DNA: TGTGCCACCAAGAACCCCGGGACTAGATTTGAGCAGTTCTTC. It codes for CATKNPGTRFEQFF.

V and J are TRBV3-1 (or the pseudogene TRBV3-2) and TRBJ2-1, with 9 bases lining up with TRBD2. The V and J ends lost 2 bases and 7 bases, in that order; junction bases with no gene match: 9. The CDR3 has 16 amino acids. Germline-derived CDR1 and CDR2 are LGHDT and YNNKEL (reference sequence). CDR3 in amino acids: CASSQTGSGSFNEQFF. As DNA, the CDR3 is TGTGCCAGCAGCCAAACGGGTAGCGGGAGTTTTAATGAGCAGTTCTTC.